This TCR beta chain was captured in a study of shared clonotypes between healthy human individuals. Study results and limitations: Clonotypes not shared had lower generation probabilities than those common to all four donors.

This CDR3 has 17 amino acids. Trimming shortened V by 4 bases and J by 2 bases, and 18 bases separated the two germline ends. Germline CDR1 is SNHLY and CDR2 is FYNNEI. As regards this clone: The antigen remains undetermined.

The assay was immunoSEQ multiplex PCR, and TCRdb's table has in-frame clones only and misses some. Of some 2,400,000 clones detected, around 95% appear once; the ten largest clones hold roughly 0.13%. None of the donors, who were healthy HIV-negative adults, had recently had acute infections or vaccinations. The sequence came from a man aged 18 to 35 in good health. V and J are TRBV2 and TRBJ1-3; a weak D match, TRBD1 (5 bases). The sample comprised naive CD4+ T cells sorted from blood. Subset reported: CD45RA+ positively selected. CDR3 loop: CASSVAGTAKTGNTIYF. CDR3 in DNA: TGTGCCAGCAGTGTTGCCGGGACGGCGAAGACTGGAAACACCATATATTTT.